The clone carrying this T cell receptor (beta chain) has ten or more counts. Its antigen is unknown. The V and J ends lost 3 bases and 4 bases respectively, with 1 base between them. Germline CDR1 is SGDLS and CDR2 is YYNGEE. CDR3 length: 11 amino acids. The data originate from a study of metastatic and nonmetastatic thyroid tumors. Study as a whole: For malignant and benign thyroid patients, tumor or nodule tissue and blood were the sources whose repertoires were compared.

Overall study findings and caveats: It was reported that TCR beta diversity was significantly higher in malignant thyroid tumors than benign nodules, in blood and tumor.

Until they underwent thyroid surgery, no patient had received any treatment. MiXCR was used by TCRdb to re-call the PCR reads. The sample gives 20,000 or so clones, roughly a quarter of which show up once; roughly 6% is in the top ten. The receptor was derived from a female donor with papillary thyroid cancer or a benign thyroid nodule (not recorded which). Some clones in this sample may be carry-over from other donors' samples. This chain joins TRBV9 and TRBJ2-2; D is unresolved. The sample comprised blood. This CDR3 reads CASSATGELFF. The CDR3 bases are TGTGCCAGCAGCGCCACCGGGGAGCTGTTTTTT.